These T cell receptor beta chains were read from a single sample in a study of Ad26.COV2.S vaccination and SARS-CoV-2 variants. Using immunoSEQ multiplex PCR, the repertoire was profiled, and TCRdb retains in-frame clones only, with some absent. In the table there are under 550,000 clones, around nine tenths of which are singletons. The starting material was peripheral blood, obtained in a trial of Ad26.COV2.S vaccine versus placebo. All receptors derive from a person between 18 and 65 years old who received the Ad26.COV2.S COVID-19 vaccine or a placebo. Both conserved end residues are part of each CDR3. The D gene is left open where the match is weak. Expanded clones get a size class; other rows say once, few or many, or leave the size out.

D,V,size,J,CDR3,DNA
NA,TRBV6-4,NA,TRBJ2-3,CASSDEVGDTQYF,TGTGCCAGCAGTGACGAGGTTGGGGATACGCAGTATTTT
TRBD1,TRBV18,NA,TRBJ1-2,CASSEEGTGGASYTF,TGTGCCAGCTCCGAGGAAGGGACAGGGGGCGCGAGCTACACCTTC
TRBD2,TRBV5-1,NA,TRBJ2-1,CASSFPPGTSGGLSYNEQFF,TGCGCCAGCAGCTTTCCTCCTGGGACTAGCGGGGGCCTCTCCTACAATGAGCAGTTCTTC
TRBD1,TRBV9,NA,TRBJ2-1,CASSATGGAWGVEQFF,TGTGCCAGCAGCGCCACAGGGGGCGCCTGGGGCGTTGAGCAGTTCTTC
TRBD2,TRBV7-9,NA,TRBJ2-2,CASSLTAGGTGELFF,TGTGCCAGCAGCTTAACGGCGGGGGGGACCGGGGAGCTGTTTTTT
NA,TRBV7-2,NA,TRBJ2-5,CASSPQGQETQYF,TGTGCCAGCAGCCCCCAGGGACAAGAGACCCAGTACTTC
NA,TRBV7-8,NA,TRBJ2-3,CASSNRDGQDTQYF,TGTGCCAGCAGCAACAGGGACGGACAAGATACGCAGTATTTT
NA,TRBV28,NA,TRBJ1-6,CASSLTGNNSPLHF,TGTGCCAGCAGTCTTACAGGGAATAATTCACCCCTCCACTTT
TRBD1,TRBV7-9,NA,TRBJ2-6,CASSSGTGGPGANVLTF,TGTGCCAGCAGCTCCGGGACAGGGGGCCCTGGGGCCAACGTCCTGACTTTC
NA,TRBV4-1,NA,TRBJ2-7,CASSHPGGGMAEQYF,TGCGCCAGCAGCCACCCCGGAGGGGGTATGGCTGAGCAGTACTTC
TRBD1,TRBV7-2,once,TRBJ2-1,CASSLGPGQGDEQFF,TGTGCCAGCAGCTTAGGGCCGGGACAGGGAGATGAGCAGTTCTTC
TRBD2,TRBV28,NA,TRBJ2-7,CASSLWGGEQYF,TGTGCCAGCAGTTTATGGGGAGGGGAGCAGTACTTC
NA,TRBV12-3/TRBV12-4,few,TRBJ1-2,CASRPGVTYGYTF,TGTGCCAGCAGACCCGGGGTTACATATGGCTACACCTTC
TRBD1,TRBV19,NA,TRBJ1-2,CASSISGTGLGGYTF,TGTGCCAGTAGTATATCCGGGACAGGGTTGGGTGGCTACACCTTC
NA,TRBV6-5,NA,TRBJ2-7,CASSKRDTSYEQYF,TGTGCCAGCAGTAAACGGGACACCTCCTACGAGCAGTACTTC
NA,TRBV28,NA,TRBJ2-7,CASSLGLGIYEQYF,TGTGCCAGCAGTTTAGGGTTGGGTATCTACGAGCAGTACTTC
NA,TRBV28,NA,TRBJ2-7,CASAPTYGSSYEQYF,TGTGCCAGCGCCCCGACCTACGGGAGCTCCTACGAGCAGTACTTC
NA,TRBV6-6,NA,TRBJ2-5,CASSYRTGETQYF,TGTGCCAGCAGTTACCGGACGGGGGAGACCCAGTACTTC
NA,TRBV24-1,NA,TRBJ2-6,CATSAVGGRSGANVLTF,TGTGCCACCAGTGCAGTGGGGGGGCGCTCTGGGGCCAACGTCCTGACTTTC
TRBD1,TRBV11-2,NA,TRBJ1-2,CASSLVGGNYGYTF,TGTGCCAGCAGCTTAGTAGGGGGCAACTATGGCTACACCTTC
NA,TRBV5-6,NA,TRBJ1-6,CASSPFRGSYNSPLHF,TGTGCCAGCAGCCCTTTCAGAGGGTCCTATAATTCACCCCTCCACTTT
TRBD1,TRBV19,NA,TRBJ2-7,CASSTTGGSTYEQYF,TGTGCCAGTAGTACAACAGGGGGCTCTACCTACGAGCAGTACTTC
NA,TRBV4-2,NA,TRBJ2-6,CASSQDRILSSGANVLTF,TGTGCCAGCAGCCAAGATCGGATACTTAGCTCTGGGGCCAACGTCCTGACTTTC
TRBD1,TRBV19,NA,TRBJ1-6,CASKTVGQGNSPLHF,TGTGCCAGTAAGACTGTGGGACAGGGGAATTCACCCCTCCACTTT
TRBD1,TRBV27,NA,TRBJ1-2,CASSADRDRVSGGYTF,TGTGCCAGCAGTGCGGACCGGGACAGGGTGTCTGGGGGCTACACCTTC
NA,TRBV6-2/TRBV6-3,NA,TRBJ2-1,CASSYSAGNEQFF,TGTGCCAGCAGTTACTCGGCCGGAAATGAGCAGTTCTTC
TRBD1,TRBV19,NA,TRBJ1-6,CASSFIRDRGNSPLHF,TGTGCCAGTAGTTTTATCCGGGACAGGGGCAATTCACCCCTCCACTTT
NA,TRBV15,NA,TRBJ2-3,CATSRAPGKAAPSTDTQYF,TGTGCCACCAGCAGAGCGCCCGGGAAGGCCGCACCCAGCACAGATACGCAGTATTTT
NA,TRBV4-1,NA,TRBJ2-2,CASSQDTGELFF,TGCGCCAGCAGCCAAGATACCGGGGAGCTGTTTTTT
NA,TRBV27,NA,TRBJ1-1,CASSFHSVLNTEAFF,TGTGCCAGCAGTTTTCACAGTGTTCTGAACACTGAAGCTTTCTTT
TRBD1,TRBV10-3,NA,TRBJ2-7,CAISESSIGQGLYEQYF,TGTGCCATCAGTGAGTCGTCTATAGGACAGGGGCTCTACGAGCAGTACTTC
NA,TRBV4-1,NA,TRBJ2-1,CASSQDRSRGSYNEQFF,TGCGCCAGCAGCCAAGATCGAAGCCGGGGCTCCTACAATGAGCAGTTCTTC
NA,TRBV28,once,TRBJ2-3,CASSYSLPSTDTQYF,TGTGCCAGCAGCTACAGCCTTCCCAGCACAGATACGCAGTATTTT
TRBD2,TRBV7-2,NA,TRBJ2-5,CASRPGTSSQTQYF,TGTGCCAGCAGACCCGGGACTAGCAGTCAGACCCAGTACTTC
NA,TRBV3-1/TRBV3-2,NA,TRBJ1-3,CASKETVSGNTIYF,TGTGCCAGCAAGGAGACGGTCTCTGGAAACACCATATATTTT
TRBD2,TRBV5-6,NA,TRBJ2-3,CASSFKASGGPYTATQYF,TGTGCCAGCAGCTTCAAGGCTAGCGGGGGGCCTTACACAGCTACGCAGTATTTT
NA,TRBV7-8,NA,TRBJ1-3,CASSLLSGIRGDTIYF,TGTGCCAGCAGCTTATTATCCGGGATCCGGGGAGACACCATATATTTT
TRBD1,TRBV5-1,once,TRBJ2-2,CASSYPLGGANTGELFF,TGCGCCAGCAGCTACCCGTTAGGGGGCGCGAACACCGGGGAGCTGTTTTTT